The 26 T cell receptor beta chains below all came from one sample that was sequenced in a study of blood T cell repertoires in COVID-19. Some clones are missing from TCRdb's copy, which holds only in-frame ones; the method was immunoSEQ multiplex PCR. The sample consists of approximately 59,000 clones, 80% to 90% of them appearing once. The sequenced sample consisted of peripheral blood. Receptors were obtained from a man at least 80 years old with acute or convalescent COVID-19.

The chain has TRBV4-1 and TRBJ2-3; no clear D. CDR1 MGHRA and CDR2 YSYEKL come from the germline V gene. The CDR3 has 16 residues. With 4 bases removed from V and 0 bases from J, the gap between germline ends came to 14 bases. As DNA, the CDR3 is TGCGCCAGCAGCCGAGAAGCGTGGCGGAGCACAGATACGCAGTATTTT. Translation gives CASSREAWRSTDTQYF.

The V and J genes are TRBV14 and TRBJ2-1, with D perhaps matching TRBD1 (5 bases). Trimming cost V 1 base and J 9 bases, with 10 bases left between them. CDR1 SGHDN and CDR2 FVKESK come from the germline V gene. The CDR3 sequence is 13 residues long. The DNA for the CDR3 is TGTGCCAGCAGCCAAGTTCAGGGAAGTGAGCAGTTCTTC. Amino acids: CASSQVQGSEQFF.

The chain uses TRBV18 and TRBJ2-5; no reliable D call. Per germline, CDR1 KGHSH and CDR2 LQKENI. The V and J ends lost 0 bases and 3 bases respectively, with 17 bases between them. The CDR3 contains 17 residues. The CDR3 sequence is CASSPPLGSGPKETQYF. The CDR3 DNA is TGTGCCAGCTCACCACCCCTCGGCTCAGGCCCCAAAGAGACCCAGTACTTC.

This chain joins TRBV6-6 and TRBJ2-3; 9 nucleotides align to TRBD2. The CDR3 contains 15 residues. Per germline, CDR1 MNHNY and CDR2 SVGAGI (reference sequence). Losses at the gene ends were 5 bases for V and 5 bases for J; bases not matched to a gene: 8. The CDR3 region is CASSPGAGGGDTQYF. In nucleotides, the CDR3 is TGTGCCAGCAGTCCCGGAGCGGGAGGAGGAGATACGCAGTATTTT.

The CDR3 sequence is CASSRGYNTGELFF. CDR3 sequence (DNA): TGTGCCAGCAGCCGCGGCTATAACACCGGGGAGCTGTTTTTT. This rearrangement joins TRBV6-2 or TRBV6-3 to TRBJ2-2, with D hard to call. V dropped 6 bases and J dropped 2 bases, with 10 bases sitting between them. CDR1 and CDR2 from the germline V gene are MNHEY and SVGEGT. The CDR3 runs to 14 residues.

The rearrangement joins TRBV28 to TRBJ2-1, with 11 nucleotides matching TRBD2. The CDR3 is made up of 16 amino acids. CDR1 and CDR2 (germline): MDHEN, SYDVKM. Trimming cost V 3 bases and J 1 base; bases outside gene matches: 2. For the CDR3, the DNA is TGTGCCAGCAGTTTTACTAGCGGGAGATCCTACAATGAGCAGTTCTTC. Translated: CASSFTSGRSYNEQFF. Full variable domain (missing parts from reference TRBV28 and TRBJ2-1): DVKVTQSSRYLVKRTGEKVFLECVQDMDHENMFWYRQDPGLGLRLIYFSYDVKMKEKGDIPEGYSVSREKKERFSLILESASTNQTSMYLCASSFTSGRSYNEQFFGPGTRLTVL.

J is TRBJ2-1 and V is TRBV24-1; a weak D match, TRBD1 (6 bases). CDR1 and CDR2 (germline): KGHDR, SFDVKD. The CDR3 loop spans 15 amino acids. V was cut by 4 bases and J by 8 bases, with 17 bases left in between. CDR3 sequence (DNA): TGTGCCACCAGTGACCCGACAGGAAGGGATGATGAGCAGTTCTTC. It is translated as CATSDPTGRDDEQFF.

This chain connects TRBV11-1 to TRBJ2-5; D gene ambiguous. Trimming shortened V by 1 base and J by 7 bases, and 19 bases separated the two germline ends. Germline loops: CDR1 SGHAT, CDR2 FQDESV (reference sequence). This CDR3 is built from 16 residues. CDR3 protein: CASSLGLRYGRRTQYF. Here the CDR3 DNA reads TGTGCCAGCAGCTTAGGGCTAAGATATGGCCGGAGGACCCAGTACTTC.

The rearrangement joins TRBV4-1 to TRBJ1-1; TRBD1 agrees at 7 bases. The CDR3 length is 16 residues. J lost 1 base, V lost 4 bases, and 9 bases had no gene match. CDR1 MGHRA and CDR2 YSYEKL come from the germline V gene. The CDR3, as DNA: TGCGCCAGCAGCCCAGACAGGGTCCGGAAGAACACTGAAGCTTTCTTT. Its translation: CASSPDRVRKNTEAFF.

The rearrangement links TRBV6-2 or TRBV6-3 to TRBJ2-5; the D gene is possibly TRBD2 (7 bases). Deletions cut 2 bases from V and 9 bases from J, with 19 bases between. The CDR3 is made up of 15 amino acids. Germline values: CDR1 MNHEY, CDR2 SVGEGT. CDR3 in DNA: TGTGCCAGCAGTTACGCGGCGGGGGCTTCGAGGGCCCAGTACTTC. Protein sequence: CASSYAAGASRAQYF.

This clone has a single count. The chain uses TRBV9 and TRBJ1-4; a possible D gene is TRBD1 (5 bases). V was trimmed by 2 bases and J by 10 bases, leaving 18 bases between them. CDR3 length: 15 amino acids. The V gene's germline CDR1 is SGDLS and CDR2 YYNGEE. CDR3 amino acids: CASSVQGVGSGKLFF. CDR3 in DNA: TGTGCCAGCAGCGTGCAGGGTGTAGGTAGTGGAAAACTGTTTTTT.

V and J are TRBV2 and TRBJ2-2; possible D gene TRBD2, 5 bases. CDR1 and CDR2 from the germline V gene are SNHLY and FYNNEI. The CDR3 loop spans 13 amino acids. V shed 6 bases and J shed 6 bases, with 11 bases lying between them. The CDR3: CASRRDIPGELFF. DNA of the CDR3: TGTGCCAGCAGGAGGGATATCCCCGGGGAGCTGTTTTTT. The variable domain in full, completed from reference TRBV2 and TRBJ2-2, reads EPEVTQTPSHQVTQMGQEVILRCVPISNHLYFYWYRQILGQKVEFLVSFYNNEISEKSEIFDDQFSVERPDGSNFTLKIRSTKLEDSAMYFCASRRDIPGELFFGEGSRLTVL.

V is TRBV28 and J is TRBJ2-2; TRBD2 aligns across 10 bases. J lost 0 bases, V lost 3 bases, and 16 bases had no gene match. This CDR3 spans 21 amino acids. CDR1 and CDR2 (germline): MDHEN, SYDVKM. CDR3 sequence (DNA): TGTGCCAGCAGTTTGCTTCTACTCGGGATAGCGGGAGGCTCGAACACCGGGGAGCTGTTTTTT. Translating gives CASSLLLLGIAGGSNTGELFF. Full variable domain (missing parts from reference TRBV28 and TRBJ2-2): DVKVTQSSRYLVKRTGEKVFLECVQDMDHENMFWYRQDPGLGLRLIYFSYDVKMKEKGDIPEGYSVSREKKERFSLILESASTNQTSMYLCASSLLLLGIAGGSNTGELFFGEGSRLTVL.

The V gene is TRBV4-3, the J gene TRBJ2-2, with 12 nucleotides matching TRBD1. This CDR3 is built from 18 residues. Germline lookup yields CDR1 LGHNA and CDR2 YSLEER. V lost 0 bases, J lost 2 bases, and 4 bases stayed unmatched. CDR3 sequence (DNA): TGCGCCAGCAGCCAAGATTCTGGGACAGGGGGCAACACCGGGGAGCTGTTTTTT. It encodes CASSQDSGTGGNTGELFF.

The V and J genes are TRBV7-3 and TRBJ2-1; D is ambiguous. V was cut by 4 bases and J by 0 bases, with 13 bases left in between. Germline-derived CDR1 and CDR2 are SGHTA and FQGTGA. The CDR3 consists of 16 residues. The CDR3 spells CASSSRVASSYNEQFF. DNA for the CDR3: TGTGCCAGCAGCTCCAGAGTGGCTAGCTCCTACAATGAGCAGTTCTTC.

CDR3 DNA: TGTGCCAGCAGTTTTCAGGGATCGGAGAATGGGCAGCCCCAGCATTTT. Residues: CASSFQGSENGQPQHF. The V call is TRBV2, the J call TRBJ1-5; tentatively, D is TRBD1 (5 bases). The CDR3 is 16 residues long. V was clipped by 5 bases and J by 7 bases, with 21 bases between them. Looked up from germline, CDR1 is SNHLY and CDR2 is FYNNEI.

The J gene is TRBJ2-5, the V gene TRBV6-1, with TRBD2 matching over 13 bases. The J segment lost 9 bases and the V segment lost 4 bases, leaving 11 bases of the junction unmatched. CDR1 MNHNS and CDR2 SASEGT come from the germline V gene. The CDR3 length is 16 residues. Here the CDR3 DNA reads TGTGCCAGCAGTGGCGGGACTAGCGGGGTGGAAGGGGCCCAGTACTTC. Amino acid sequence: CASSGGTSGVEGAQYF.

This CDR3 reads CATSDPAEESGYTF. The CDR3 DNA reads as TGTGCCACCAGTGACCCCGCGGAGGAGAGTGGCTACACCTTC. V usage is TRBV24-1 and J usage is TRBJ1-2; no clear D. The V gene lost 4 bases and the J gene lost 7 bases, with 15 bases spanning the gap. Germline CDR1 and CDR2: KGHDR and SFDVKD. There are 14 residues in the CDR3.

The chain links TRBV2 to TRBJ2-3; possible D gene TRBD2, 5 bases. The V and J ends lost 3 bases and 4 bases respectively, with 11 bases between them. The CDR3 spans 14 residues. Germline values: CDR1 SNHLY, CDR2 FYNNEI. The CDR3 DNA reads TGTGCCAGCAGTGAGAGGGCGTCGGCAGATACGCAGTATTTT. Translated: CASSERASADTQYF.

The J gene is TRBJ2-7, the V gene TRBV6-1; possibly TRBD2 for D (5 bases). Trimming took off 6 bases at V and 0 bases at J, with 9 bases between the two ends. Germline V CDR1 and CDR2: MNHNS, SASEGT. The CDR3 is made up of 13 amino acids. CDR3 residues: CASRPTTSYEQYF. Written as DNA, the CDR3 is TGTGCCAGCAGACCGACTACCTCCTACGAGCAGTACTTC.

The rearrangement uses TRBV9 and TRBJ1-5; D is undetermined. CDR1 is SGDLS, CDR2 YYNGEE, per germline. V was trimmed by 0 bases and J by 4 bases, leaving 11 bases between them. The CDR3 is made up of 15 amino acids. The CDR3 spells CASSVGPGTNQPQHF. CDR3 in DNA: TGTGCCAGCAGCGTAGGACCAGGAACGAATCAGCCCCAGCATTTT.

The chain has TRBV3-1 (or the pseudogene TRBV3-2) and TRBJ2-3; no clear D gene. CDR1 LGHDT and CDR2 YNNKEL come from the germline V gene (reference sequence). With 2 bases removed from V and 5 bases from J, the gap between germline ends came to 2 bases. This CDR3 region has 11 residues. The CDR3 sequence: CASSQQDTQYF. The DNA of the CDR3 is TGTGCCAGCAGCCAACAAGATACGCAGTATTTT.

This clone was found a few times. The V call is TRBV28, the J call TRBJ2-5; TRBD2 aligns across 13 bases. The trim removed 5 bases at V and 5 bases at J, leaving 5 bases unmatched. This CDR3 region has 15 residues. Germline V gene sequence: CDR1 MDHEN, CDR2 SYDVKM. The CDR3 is CASSRTSGSAETQYF. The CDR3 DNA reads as TGTGCCAGCAGTCGGACTAGCGGGAGTGCGGAGACCCAGTACTTC.

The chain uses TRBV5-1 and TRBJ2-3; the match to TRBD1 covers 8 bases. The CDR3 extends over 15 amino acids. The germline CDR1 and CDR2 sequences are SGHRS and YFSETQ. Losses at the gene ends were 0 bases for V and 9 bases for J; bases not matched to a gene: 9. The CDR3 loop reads CASSLEQGADDTQYF. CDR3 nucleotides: TGCGCCAGCAGCTTGGAGCAGGGGGCGGACGACACGCAGTATTTT.

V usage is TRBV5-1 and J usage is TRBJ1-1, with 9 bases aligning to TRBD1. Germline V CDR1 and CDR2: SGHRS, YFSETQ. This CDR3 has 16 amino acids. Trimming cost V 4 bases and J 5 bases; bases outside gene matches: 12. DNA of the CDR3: TGCGCCAGCAGCACCGCACAGGGGGCGTTAAATACTGAAGCTTTCTTT. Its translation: CASSTAQGALNTEAFF.

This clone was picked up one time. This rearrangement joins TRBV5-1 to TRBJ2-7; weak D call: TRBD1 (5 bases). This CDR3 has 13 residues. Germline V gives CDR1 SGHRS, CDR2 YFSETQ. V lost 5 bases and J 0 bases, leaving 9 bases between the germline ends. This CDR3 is CASRTVDSYEQYF. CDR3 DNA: TGCGCCAGCAGGACAGTAGACTCCTACGAGCAGTACTTC.